This T cell receptor (beta chain) is from a study of preoperative IRX-2 immunotherapy in early breast cancer. In germline, CDR1 is SGHVS, CDR2 FNYEAQ. J gave up 7 bases and V 4 bases, and 10 bases lay outside the gene matches. This CDR3 region has 15 residues. This clone has just one count. Noted treatment: preoperative locoregional IRX-2 cytokine immunotherapy. This phase Ib study tested locoregional IRX-2 cytokine immunotherapy given before surgery. Profiling relied on immunoSEQ multiplex PCR, and the TCRdb table lists in-frame clones only, not all of them. The sample includes just over 25,000 clones, 75% to 85% seen only once; the top ten take approximately 1.3%.

This specimen consisted of lymph node tissue, obtained after IRX-2 immunotherapy. The chain employs TRBV7-6 and TRBJ1-5; 7 bases are a match to TRBD1. The receptor was derived from a human donor with breast cancer. CDR3 sequence: CASSSPKGAAQPQHF. CDR3 in DNA: TGTGCCAGCAGCTCCCCTAAGGGGGCCGCGCAGCCCCAGCATTTT.